This T cell receptor (beta chain) came from a study of cytomegalovirus exposure and HLA in healthy donors (dated by TCRdb to 2017 to 2019). General notes on the study: According to an earlier analysis of 587 of the donors, some 180 million T cells yielded over 100 million unique TCR beta sequences and about 300 Gb of sequence data. Approximately 310 gigabases of sequencing data and tens of millions of unique TCR sequences were included in an early release covering 550 to 800 HLA-typed donors. Of the approximately 370 genotyped donors, 80% to 90% were placed in the genetic ancestry cluster associated with self-reported Caucasian donors. The study aimed to test whether signatures of past pathogen exposure could be identified by cataloging public T cell receptors. The study profiled the T cell repertoires of 550 to 700 subjects by immunosequencing and related them to cytomegalovirus serostatus. A separate validation cohort of 90 to 150 different subjects was used in addition to the 666-subject first cohort. To predict cytomegalovirus infection status, the study brought together high-throughput TCR immunosequencing, statistical association of individual TCRs with disease status, and machine learning. A later analysis re-analyzed previously published TCR beta repertoires from hundreds of donors and added high-resolution HLA genotyping to study TCR occurrence patterns. The later analysis used no new phenotypic data to find candidate immune exposures, relying instead on TCR beta sequences and their occurrence across donors. To decide whether each TCR beta V gene segment behaved as functional or pseudogenic, an earlier analysis of some 600 of the donors relied on high-throughput TCR beta sequencing. Alongside the repertoire data, information on donor age, sex, ethnicity and CMV serostatus was compiled. In a later genetic analysis, genome-wide SNP genotypes for about 65% of the roughly 670 donors were used, and that subset was treated as a discovery cohort. Every discovery cohort repertoire had been produced on one sequencing platform. HLA typing included class I and class II loci at four-digit resolution. Typing coverage differed by locus: A, B, C, DRB1 and DQB1 were typed in roughly 629-640 donors, DQA1 in approximately 520, DPA1 in some 610, and DPB1 in approximately 450. Several DR-DQ haplotypes were treated as single units for association and clustering because of strong linkage in the cohort. Among 398 genotyped donors of the cohort, an average of 235,054 unique TCR beta nucleotide sequences were sequenced per donor, 15% to 20% of them non-productive.

The germline V gene provides CDR1 SGHRS and CDR2 YFSETQ. V loses 0 bases at its end and J loses 7 bases; junction bases beyond the gene matches: 12. The CDR3 contains 17 residues, cysteine and phenylalanine counted. The only DNA kept is the CDR3, 51 bases in frame from the first base. In total, 600 or so healthy bone marrow donors made up the cohort. All cohort members were sampled while nominally healthy, although unrecorded immune exposures were likely present. CMV serostatus was positive for roughly 290 and negative for 352 of the 666 cohort members, and was not recorded for this donor. Each donor provided a peripheral blood sample, and peripheral blood mononuclear cells were used for TCR beta sequencing. Genomic DNA extraction from the blood cell samples was performed with the Qiagen DNeasy Blood Extraction Kit. The library was produced with the immunoSEQ multiplex PCR assay. The multiplex PCR relied on a mix of 60 forward primers for TCR Vbeta segments and 13 reverse primers for TCR Jbeta segments. Amplification of the CDR3 region of rearranged TCR beta genes was performed with a multiplex PCR assay on genomic DNA. On the Illumina HiSeq System, the amplified TCR beta libraries were sequenced as 87-base-pair reads. In the paper's pipeline: Across the 500 to 700 repertoires, a later analysis counted 78 million or so unique TCR beta chains, roughly 11 million of which were shared by at least two donors. To remove PCR and sequencing errors, raw reads were error-corrected and collapsed into unique sequences using a nearest-neighbor algorithm that merged closely related sequences. To assign V, D and J gene segments, CDR3 sequences were aligned to IMGT reference sequences. For a sequence to be retained, a match of at least six nucleotides to both a V gene segment and a J gene segment was required. Rearrangements were classified as productive when the CDR3 lacked stop codons and remained in frame with V and J, and all other rearrangements were classified as non-productive. CDR3 was defined according to IMGT convention as the region running from the second conserved V-encoded cysteine to the conserved J-encoded phenylalanine. Sequences without an unambiguous match to a single V gene segment were excluded from the earlier analysis of several hundred of the donors. An earlier analysis of approximately 590 of the donors classified V segments as functional when productive rearrangements were above 56.7% and as segregating when the standard deviation between donors was above 5%. To diagnose cytomegalovirus status from the catalog of TCR beta chain sequences, a statistical classification framework was built. V and J gene assignment, in a later analysis, came from comparing TCR nucleotide sequences with IMGT/GENE-DB human TR gene sequences. A later analysis assigned CDR3 sequences and most-parsimonious VDJ recombination scenarios with the TCRdist pipeline. In a later analysis, each TCR beta chain was defined by its CDR3 amino acid sequence together with its V-gene family, and reads lacking a unique V-gene family were excluded. To address suspected cross-contamination and a sequencing artifact, a later analysis removed roughly 640 highly shared, low-generation-probability nucleotide sequences. For each public chain, a later analysis derived a clonal expansion index from normalized ranks of inferred template counts within each repertoire. Generation probabilities in a later analysis came from a VDJ recombination model fitted to out-of-frame rearrangements, and those results were checked against IGoR. In a later analysis, hypergeometric tests were used to score TCR-TCR, TCR-HLA and TCR-CMV co-occurrence, with a repertoire-size bias correction applied to TCR pairs. To estimate false discovery rates, a later analysis permuted the HLA or CMV assignments 20 times. In a later analysis, co-occurring TCRs were grouped using DBSCAN, with TCRdist sequence similarity added in when clustering inside HLA-allele-positive subsets. Repertoires with fewer than 30,000 or more than 120,000 public chains, plus five repertoires with anomalous nucleotide sharing, were excluded from co-occurrence clustering. The table was pulled from immuneACCESS by TCRdb, which kept in-frame rearrangements only. Such tables lose some clones; where checked, under half of the loss comes from unresolved V genes, and the rest has no known cause. Clone size and V and J calls were adopted from that table, with D and trimming inferred from the DNA. A total of over 200,000 clones appear in this sample, 85% of them only once. The top ten clonotypes cover about 1.2% of the sample.

The paper's findings and limits, for the study overall: In a later analysis, most CMV-associated TCR beta chains were found to appear HLA-restricted, with HLA associations seemingly driven largely by CMV exposure. In a later analysis, HLA-associated TCR beta chains showed more clonal expansion and lower generation probabilities than non-associated chains that were equally common. In a later genetic analysis, a missense DCLRE1C variant was associated with V-gene and J-gene trimming of TCR beta chains, and the association was replicated in an independent cohort. In both the original and validation cohorts, the classifier was reported to diagnose cytomegalovirus status with high specificity and sensitivity. For the cohort, immune exposure information was limited to CMV serostatus. Linkage disequilibrium might explain the correlated functional status among segregating V segments, but an unknown experimental factor could not be ruled out. A group of highly shared sequence variants was considered likely to be a technical artifact of the sequencing pipeline. In vitro tests confirmed that a few of the cytomegalovirus-associated TCR beta chains recognize cytomegalovirus antigens. Sequencing depth was assumed to be roughly uniform across donors in the presence/absence analyses, though that assumption may not hold. While some public TCRs were present in many individuals, most TCR sequences turned up only very rarely across donors. Because counts were too low, fewer than 20 rarely observed V segments, including chromosome 9 orphons, were excluded from the earlier analysis of about 500 of the donors. The cohort was sequenced for TCR beta chains only, and without alpha or paired-chain data the features that could be detected were limited. Specific HLA alleles were associated with some 15,000 TCR beta sequences at a false discovery rate of 0.05 in a later analysis. Some IMGT-functional V segments, including TRBV6-2 and TRBV6-3, could not be told apart with the 87-base-pair reads, so those segments were excluded. A further reported finding was that TCR beta sequences accurately predicted the HLA-A and HLA-B alleles for most subjects in the first cohort. A later analysis found that TCR association rates varied across HLA loci, with DRB1 alleles showing the most associated TCRs and HLA-C alleles the fewest. A later genetic analysis reported fewer N-insertions in productive TCRs among donors in an Asian-associated ancestry cluster than the roughly 640-donor mean. Assigning TCR associations to individual alleles was difficult when HLA alleles, especially DR and DQ, strongly co-occurred. A later analysis reported that several top co-occurrence clusters appeared linked to parvovirus B19, influenza, CMV and Epstein-Barr virus. HLA typing was unavailable for some donors at each locus, so association tests used only the typed subset. In the study, some 160 TCR beta chains were listed as associated with cytomegalovirus. According to the authors, the approach could potentially be generalized to other disease states and immunological phenotypes. In an earlier analysis of roughly 560 of the donors, most TCR beta V segments were observed in productive rearrangements about 90% or about 30% of the time, broadly matching IMGT annotations.

For this clone: Its antigen remains unidentified. No much larger clone exists at a distance of one base, and base qualities are not known.

Source material: PBMCs. This sequence uses TRBV5-1 and TRBJ1-2, with 10 bases aligning to TRBD1. This TCR was recovered from a human donor in good health. The DNA sequence is TGCGCCAGCAGCTTGGGGGGAGGCCTGACAGGGGGCGTTGGCTACACCTTC. Protein translation: CASSLGGGLTGGVGYTF.